The rows below give T cell receptor beta chains drawn from one sample of a study of T-cell memory formation after mild COVID-19. MiXCR was run by TCRdb on the 5' RACE reads, yielding one entry per CDR3 protein. The sample lists roughly 89,000 distinct CDR3 sequences, 10% to 15% occurring once. The sequenced sample was PBMCs or a T cell subset sorted from them (not recorded which). These receptors all stem from an adult woman who had mild COVID-19 (a few samples of this study predate the infection). Cell type and time point are not known. The CDR3 runs from the conserved cysteine through the conserved F or W. D genes are given only for firm matches. A clone size is listed for some rows: how often the clone was seen (once, few, many), or a class if it is expanded.

cdr3_nt: TGTGCCAGCAGCTTTACTAGCGGGGGGAGTGCAGATACGCAGTATTTT
cdr3_aa: CASSFTSGGSADTQYF
j_call: TRBJ2-3
v_call: TRBV7-8
clone_size: .
d_call: TRBD2

cdr3_nt: TGCGCCAGCAGCTGGACAGGGGGCGCGGGGGAGACCCAGTACTTC
cdr3_aa: CASSWTGGAGETQYF
j_call: TRBJ2-5
v_call: TRBV5-1
clone_size: .
d_call: TRBD1

cdr3_nt: TGTGCCAGCAGCCACCATACTAGCACAGATACGCAGTATTTT
cdr3_aa: CASSHHTSTDTQYF
j_call: TRBJ2-3
v_call: TRBV7-9
clone_size: few
d_call: .

cdr3_nt: TGTGCCAGCAGTTACGCCCCCGGGGTGGACGAGCAGTACTTC
cdr3_aa: CASSYAPGVDEQYF
j_call: TRBJ2-7
v_call: TRBV6-2/TRBV6-3
clone_size: few
d_call: .

cdr3_nt: TGTGCCAGCAGTACAAGCTGGACAGGGCGTAATGAAAAACTGTTTTTT
cdr3_aa: CASSTSWTGRNEKLFF
j_call: TRBJ1-4
v_call: TRBV12-3/TRBV12-4
clone_size: .
d_call: TRBD1

cdr3_nt: TGCAGCGTTGGGCCCGGGACAGAAAACACTGAAGCTTTCTTT
cdr3_aa: CSVGPGTENTEAFF
j_call: TRBJ1-1
v_call: TRBV29-1
clone_size: few
d_call: TRBD1

cdr3_nt: TGCGCCAGCAGCCCATTCCTGGCGGAGGGAAGCACAGATACGCAGTATTTT
cdr3_aa: CASSPFLAEGSTDTQYF
j_call: TRBJ2-3
v_call: TRBV5-1
clone_size: few
d_call: .

cdr3_nt: TGTGCCAGCAGCTTAGGCGGAGGACCGGAGACCCAGTACTTC
cdr3_aa: CASSLGGGPETQYF
j_call: TRBJ2-5
v_call: TRBV7-6
clone_size: .
d_call: .

cdr3_nt: TGTGCCAGCAGCGGTGACCCGGGCTATGGCTACACCTTC
cdr3_aa: CASSGDPGYGYTF
j_call: TRBJ1-2
v_call: TRBV9
clone_size: medium-sized
d_call: .

cdr3_nt: TGCAGTGCTAGAGATGAAAAACTGTTTTTT
cdr3_aa: CSARDEKLFF
j_call: TRBJ1-4
v_call: TRBV20-1
clone_size: .
d_call: .

cdr3_nt: TGTGCCAGCAGCCCAACTTGGACAGATACGCAGTATTTT
cdr3_aa: CASSPTWTDTQYF
j_call: TRBJ2-3
v_call: TRBV7-3
clone_size: .
d_call: .

cdr3_nt: TGCAGTGCTAGAACGGCTCCCGAGACTGAAGCTTTCTTT
cdr3_aa: CSARTAPETEAFF
j_call: TRBJ1-1
v_call: TRBV20-1
clone_size: .
d_call: .

cdr3_nt: TGTGCCAGCAGTTTTTCGACTGTAAGCTCCTACAATGAGCAGTTCTTC
cdr3_aa: CASSFSTVSSYNEQFF
j_call: TRBJ2-1
v_call: TRBV27
clone_size: few
d_call: .

cdr3_nt: TGTGCCAGCAGTTTCCTAGGACAGGGCAATCAGCCCCAGCATTTT
cdr3_aa: CASSFLGQGNQPQHF
j_call: TRBJ1-5
v_call: TRBV27
clone_size: .
d_call: TRBD1

cdr3_nt: TGTGCCAGCAGCTCCGGTCGGGCCTACGAGCAGTACTTC
cdr3_aa: CASSSGRAYEQYF
j_call: TRBJ2-7
v_call: TRBV7-9
clone_size: few
d_call: .

cdr3_nt: TGTGCCAGCAGCTTCCAGACCGGGACTAGCGGGGGGACGCTCCCAGATACGCAGTATTTT
cdr3_aa: CASSFQTGTSGGTLPDTQYF
j_call: TRBJ2-3
v_call: TRBV7-9
clone_size: few
d_call: TRBD2